Sequencing of this T cell receptor beta chain was carried out in a study of T cells after yellow fever vaccination. TCRdb independently ran MiXCR on the 5' RACE reads; one entry per CDR3 protein. The sample yields more than 300,000 distinct CDR3 sequences, about 10% seen once. The TCR comes from a man between 18 and 29 years old who received the YFV17D yellow fever vaccine. This specimen consisted of CD4+ T cells sorted from PBMCs, obtained 45 days after the yellow fever booster vaccination.

The CDR3 DNA is TGTGCCAGCAGCCAGACTTCCGGGACTAGCGGGGGCCCCCTCTACGAGCAGTACTTC. Protein product: CASSQTSGTSGGPLYEQYF. The chain links TRBV4-2 to TRBJ2-7; TRBD2 aligns across 14 bases. Germline V gene data show CDR1 as LGHNA and CDR2 as YNFKEQ. V was clipped by 3 bases and J by 3 bases; unmatched bases: 13. The CDR3 spans 19 residues.